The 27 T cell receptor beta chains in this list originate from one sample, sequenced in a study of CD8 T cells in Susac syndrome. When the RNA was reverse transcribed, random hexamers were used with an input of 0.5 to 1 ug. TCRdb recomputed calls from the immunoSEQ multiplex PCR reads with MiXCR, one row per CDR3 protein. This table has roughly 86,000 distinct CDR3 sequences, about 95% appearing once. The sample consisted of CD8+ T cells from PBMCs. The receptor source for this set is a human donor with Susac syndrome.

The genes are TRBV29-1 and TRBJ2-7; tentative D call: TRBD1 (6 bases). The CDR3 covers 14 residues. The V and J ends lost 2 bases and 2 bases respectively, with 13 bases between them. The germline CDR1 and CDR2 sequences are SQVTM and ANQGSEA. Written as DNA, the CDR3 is TGCAGCGTTGAACGCACGGGACACCCCTACGAGCAGTACTTC. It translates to CSVERTGHPYEQYF.

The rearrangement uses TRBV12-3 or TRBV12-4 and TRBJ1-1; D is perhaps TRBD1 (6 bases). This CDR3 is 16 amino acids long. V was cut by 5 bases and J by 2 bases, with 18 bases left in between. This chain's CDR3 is CASSPTAGAGNTEAFF. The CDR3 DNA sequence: TGTGCCAGCAGTCCTACCGCAGGGGCCGGAAACACTGAAGCTTTCTTT.

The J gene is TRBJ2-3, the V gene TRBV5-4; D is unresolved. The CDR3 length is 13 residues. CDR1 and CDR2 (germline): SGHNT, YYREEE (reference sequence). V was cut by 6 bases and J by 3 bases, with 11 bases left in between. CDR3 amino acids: CASKNASTDTQYF. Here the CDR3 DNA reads TGTGCCAGCAAAAATGCGAGTACAGATACGCAGTATTTT.

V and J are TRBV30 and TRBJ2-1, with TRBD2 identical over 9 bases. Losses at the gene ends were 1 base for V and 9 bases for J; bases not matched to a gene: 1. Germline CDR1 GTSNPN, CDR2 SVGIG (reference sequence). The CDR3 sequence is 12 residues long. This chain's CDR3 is CAWSGLAAEQFF. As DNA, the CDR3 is TGTGCCTGGAGTGGACTAGCGGCTGAGCAGTTCTTC.

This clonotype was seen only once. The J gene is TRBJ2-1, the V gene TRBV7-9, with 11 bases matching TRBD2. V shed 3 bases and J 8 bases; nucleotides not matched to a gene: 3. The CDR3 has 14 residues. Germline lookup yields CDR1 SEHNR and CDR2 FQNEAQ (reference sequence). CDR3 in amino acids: CASSLLAGGYEQFF. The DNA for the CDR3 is TGTGCCAGCAGCTTGCTAGCGGGGGGCTATGAGCAGTTCTTC.

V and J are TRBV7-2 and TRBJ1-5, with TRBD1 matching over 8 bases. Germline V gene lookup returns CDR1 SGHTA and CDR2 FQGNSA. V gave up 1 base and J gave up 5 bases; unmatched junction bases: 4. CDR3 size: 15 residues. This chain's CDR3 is CASSLGTGIDQPQHF. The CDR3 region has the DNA TGTGCCAGCAGCTTAGGGACAGGGATTGATCAGCCCCAGCATTTT.

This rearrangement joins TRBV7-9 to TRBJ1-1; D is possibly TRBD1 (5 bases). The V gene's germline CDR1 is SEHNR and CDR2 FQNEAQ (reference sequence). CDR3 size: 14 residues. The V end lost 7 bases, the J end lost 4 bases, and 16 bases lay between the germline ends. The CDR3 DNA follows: TGTGCCAGCACCCCAGCGGACCAGGGCACTGAAGCTTTCTTT. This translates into CASTPADQGTEAFF.

The chain's CDR3 is CASMDPVNTEAFF. In DNA form, the CDR3 reads TGTGCCAGCATGGACCCCGTGAACACTGAAGCTTTCTTT. The genes are TRBV27 and TRBJ1-1; no clear D gene. Germline V gene data show CDR1 as MNHEY and CDR2 as SMNVEV (reference sequence). The germline V and J ends were trimmed by 7 bases and 0 bases, with 9 bases remaining between them. CDR3 length equals 13 residues.

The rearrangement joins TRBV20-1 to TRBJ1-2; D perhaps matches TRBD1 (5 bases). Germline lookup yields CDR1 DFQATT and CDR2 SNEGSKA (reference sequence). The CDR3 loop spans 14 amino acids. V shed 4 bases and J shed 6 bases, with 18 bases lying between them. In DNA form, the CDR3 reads TGCAGTGCTACCACCGGGACCCCCCTCCATGGCTACACCTTC. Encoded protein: CSATTGTPLHGYTF.

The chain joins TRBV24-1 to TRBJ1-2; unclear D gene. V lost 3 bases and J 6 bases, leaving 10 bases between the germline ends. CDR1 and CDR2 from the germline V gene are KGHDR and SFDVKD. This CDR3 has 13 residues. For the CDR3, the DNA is TGTGCCACCAGTGATCCCCACTACAATGGCTACACCTTC. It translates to CATSDPHYNGYTF.

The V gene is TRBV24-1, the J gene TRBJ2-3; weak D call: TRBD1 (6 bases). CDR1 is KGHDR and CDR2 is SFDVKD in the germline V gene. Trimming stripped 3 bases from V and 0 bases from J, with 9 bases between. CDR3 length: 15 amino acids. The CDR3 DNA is TGTGCCACCAGTGATAACGGACAGAGCACAGATACGCAGTATTTT. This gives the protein CATSDNGQSTDTQYF.

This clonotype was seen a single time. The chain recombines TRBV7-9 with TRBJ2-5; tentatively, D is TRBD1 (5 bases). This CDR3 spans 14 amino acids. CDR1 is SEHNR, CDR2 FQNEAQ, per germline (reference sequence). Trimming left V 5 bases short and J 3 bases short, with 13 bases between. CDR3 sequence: CASSTNQGKETQYF. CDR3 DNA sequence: TGTGCCAGCAGCACAAACCAGGGAAAAGAGACCCAGTACTTC. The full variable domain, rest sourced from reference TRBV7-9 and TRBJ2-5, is DTGVSQNPRHKITKRGQNVTFRCDPISEHNRLYWYRQTLGQGPEFLTYFQNEAQLEKSRLLSDRFSAERPKGSFSTLEIQRTEQGDSAMYLCASSTNQGKETQYFGPGTRLLVL.

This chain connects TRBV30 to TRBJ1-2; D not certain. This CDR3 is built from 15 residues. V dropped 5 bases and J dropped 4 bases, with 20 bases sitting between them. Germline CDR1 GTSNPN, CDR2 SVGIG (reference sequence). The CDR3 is CAWGGRASGGYGYTF. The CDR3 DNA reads TGTGCCTGGGGCGGAAGAGCGAGTGGTGGCTATGGCTACACCTTC.

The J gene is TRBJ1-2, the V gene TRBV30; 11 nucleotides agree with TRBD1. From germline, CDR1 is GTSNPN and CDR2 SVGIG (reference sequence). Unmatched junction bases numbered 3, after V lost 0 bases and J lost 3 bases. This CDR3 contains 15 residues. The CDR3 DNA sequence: TGTGCCTGGAGTGTTGAGGACAGGGGGCACTATGGCTACACCTTC. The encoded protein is CAWSVEDRGHYGYTF.

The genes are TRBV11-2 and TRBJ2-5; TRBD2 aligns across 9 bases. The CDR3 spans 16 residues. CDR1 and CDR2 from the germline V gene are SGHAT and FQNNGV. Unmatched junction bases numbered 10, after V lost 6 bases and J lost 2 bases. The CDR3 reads CASRALASGIQETQYF. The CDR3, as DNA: TGTGCCAGCAGGGCACTGGCTAGCGGGATTCAAGAGACCCAGTACTTC.

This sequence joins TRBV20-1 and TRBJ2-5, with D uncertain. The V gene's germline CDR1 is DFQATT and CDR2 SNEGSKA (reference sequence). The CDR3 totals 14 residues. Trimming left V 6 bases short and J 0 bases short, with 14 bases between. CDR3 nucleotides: TGCAGTGCCCTCTCGGGTTTTTACCAAGAGACCCAGTACTTC. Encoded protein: CSALSGFYQETQYF.

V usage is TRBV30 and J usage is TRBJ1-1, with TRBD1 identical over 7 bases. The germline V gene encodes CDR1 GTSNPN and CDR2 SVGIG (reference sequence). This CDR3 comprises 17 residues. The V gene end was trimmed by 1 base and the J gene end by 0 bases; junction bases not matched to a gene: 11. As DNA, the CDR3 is TGTGCCTGGAGTGCGTTGGGGACAGAGAGAATGAACACTGAAGCTTTCTTT. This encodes CAWSALGTERMNTEAFF.

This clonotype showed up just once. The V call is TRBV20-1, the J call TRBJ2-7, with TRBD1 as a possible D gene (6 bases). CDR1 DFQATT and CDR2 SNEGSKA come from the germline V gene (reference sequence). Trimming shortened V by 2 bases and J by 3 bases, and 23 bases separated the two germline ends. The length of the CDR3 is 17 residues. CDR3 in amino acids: CSARPGKRGSPVYEQYF. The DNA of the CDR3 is TGCAGTGCTAGACCCGGGAAAAGGGGGTCCCCCGTCTACGAGCAGTACTTC.

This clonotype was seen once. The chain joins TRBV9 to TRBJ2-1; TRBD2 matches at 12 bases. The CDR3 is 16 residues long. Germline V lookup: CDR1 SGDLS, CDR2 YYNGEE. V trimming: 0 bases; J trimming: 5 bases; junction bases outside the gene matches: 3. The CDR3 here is CASSVGPSGGDNEQFF. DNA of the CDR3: TGTGCCAGCAGCGTAGGTCCTAGCGGGGGGGACAATGAGCAGTTCTTC.

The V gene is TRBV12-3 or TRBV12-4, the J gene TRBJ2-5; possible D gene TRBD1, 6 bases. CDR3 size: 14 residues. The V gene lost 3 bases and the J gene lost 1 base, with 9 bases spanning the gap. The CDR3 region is CASSLGAAQETQYF. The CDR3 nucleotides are TGTGCCAGCAGTTTGGGGGCAGCCCAAGAGACCCAGTACTTC.

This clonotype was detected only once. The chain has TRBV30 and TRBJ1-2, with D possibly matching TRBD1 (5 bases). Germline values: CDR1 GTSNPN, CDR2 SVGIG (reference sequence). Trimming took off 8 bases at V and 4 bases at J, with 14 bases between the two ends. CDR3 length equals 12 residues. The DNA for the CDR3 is TGTGCCCGAGGGGAGGGCGTCTATGGCTACACCTTC. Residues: CARGEGVYGYTF.

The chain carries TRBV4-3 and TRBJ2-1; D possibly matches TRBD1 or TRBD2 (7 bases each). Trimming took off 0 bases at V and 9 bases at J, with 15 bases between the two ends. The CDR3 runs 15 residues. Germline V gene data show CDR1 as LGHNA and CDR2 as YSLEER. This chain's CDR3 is CASSQDSGGASEQFF. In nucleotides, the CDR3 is TGCGCCAGCAGCCAAGATTCAGGGGGGGCCAGTGAGCAGTTCTTC.

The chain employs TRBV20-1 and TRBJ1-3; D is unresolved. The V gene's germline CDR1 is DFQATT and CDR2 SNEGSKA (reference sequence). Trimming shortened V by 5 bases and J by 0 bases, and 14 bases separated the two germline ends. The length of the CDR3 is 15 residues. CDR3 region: CSAPRPGISGNTIYF. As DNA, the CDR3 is TGCAGTGCTCCCCGTCCCGGAATCTCTGGAAACACCATATATTTT.

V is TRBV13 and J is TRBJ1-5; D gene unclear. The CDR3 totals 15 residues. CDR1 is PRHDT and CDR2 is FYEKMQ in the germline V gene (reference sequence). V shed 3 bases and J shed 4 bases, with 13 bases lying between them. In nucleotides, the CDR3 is TGTGCCAGCAGCTTGGGAGCTGGGATGAATCAGCCCCAGCATTTT. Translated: CASSLGAGMNQPQHF.

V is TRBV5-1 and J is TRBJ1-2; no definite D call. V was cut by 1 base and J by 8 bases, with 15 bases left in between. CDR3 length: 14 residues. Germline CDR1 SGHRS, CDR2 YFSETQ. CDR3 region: CASSLSNQRVGYTF. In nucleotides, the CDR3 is TGCGCCAGCAGCTTGTCAAATCAGAGAGTAGGCTACACCTTC.

The CDR3 protein is CASSLELGGSTF. The CDR3 region has the DNA TGCGCCAGCAGCTTGGAATTAGGGGGATCGACCTTC. The rearrangement links TRBV5-1 to TRBJ1-2; maybe TRBD1 (6 bases). This CDR3 spans 12 amino acids. Germline CDR1 is SGHRS and CDR2 is YFSETQ. V lost 0 bases and J 14 bases, leaving 14 bases between the germline ends.

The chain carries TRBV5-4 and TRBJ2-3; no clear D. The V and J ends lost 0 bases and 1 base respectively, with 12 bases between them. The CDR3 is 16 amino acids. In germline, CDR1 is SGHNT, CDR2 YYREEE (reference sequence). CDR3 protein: CASSLDTAMGTDTQYF. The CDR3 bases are TGTGCCAGCAGCTTGGATACGGCAATGGGCACAGATACGCAGTATTTT.